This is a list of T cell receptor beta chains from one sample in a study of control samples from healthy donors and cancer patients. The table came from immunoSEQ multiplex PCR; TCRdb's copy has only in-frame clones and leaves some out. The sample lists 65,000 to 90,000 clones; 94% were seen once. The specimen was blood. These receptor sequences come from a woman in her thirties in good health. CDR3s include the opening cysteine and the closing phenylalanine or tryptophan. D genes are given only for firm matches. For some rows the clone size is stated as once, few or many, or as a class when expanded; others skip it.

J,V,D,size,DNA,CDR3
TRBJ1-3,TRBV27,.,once,TGTGCCAGCAGTTTCCGGGAAGGAAACACCATATATTTT,CASSFREGNTIYF
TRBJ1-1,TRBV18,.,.,TGTGCCAGCTCATCCCCGGGAGGGGGCACTGAAGCTTTCTTT,CASSSPGGGTEAFF
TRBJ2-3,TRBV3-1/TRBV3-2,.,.,TGTGCCAGCAGCCAAGATCTGAGCCCCAGCACAGATACGCAGTATTTT,CASSQDLSPSTDTQYF
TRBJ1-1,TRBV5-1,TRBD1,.,TGCGCCAGCACCTATTTGGACAGGGGGACTTCGAACACTGAAGCTTTCTTT,CASTYLDRGTSNTEAFF
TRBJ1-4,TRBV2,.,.,TGTGCCAGCAGCATAAACGTACAGGGTTATGAAAAACTGTTTTTT,CASSINVQGYEKLFF
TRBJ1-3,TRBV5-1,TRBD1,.,TGCGCCAGCAGCCGTCTGGAGGGACAGGGCGGCTCTGGAAACACCATATATTTT,CASSRLEGQGGSGNTIYF
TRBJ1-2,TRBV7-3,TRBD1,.,TGTGCCAGCGGCCCCGAGATCCGGACAGGCGGCTATGGCTACACCTTC,CASGPEIRTGGYGYTF
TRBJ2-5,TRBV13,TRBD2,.,TGTGCCAGCACCCGTAGCGGGGGGCTGGTGGAGACCCAGTACTTC,CASTRSGGLVETQYF
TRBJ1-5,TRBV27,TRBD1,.,TGTGCCAGCAGGTCAGGGGGCAGCGGCAATCAGCCCCAGCATTTT,CASRSGGSGNQPQHF
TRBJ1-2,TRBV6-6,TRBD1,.,TGTGCCAGCAGTGACAGGGCTCCAATCAACTATGGCTACACCTTC,CASSDRAPINYGYTF
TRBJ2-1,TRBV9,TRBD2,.,TGTGCCAGCAGTACCAAACTAGGACTAGGGAATGAGCAGTTCTTC,CASSTKLGLGNEQFF
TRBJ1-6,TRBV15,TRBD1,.,TGTGCCACCAGCAAGATCGCACAGGGGCGGGAATCACCCCTCCACTTT,CATSKIAQGRESPLHF
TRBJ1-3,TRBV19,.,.,TGTGCCAGTAGTTTGGGCGACAGTTTTGGAAACACCATATATTTT,CASSLGDSFGNTIYF
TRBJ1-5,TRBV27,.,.,TGTGCCAGCAGTTTATCGATGCCGGGAAACAATCAGCCCCAGCATTTT,CASSLSMPGNNQPQHF
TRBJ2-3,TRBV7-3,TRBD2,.,TGTGCCAGCAGCGCGGAGGGACTAGCGGGGGGGACAGATACGCAGTATTTT,CASSAEGLAGGTDTQYF
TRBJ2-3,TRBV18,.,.,TGTGCCAGCTCACAGCAACCGCCCGTCGGAGATACGCAGTATTTT,CASSQQPPVGDTQYF
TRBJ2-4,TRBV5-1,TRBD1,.,TGCGCCAGCAGCTTGGGGGACAGGGAGGAGAACATTCAGTACTTC,CASSLGDREENIQYF
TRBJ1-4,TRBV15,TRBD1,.,TGTGCCACCAGCAAGGGACAGGGGGCCGGTGAAAAACTGTTTTTT,CATSKGQGAGEKLFF
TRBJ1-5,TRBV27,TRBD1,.,TGTGCCAGCAGCCGGACAGGTCCCCTCAATCAGCCCCAGCATTTT,CASSRTGPLNQPQHF
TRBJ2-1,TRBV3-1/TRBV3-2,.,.,TGTGCCAGCAGCAACTACAATGAGCAGTTCTTC,CASSNYNEQFF
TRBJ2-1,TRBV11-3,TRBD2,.,TGTGCCAGCAGCGACCACAGCGGGGTAAACAATGAGCAGTTCTTC,CASSDHSGVNNEQFF
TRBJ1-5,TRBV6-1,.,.,TGTGCCAGCAGTGAAGTACCTCAGGGCAATCAGCCCCAGCATTTT,CASSEVPQGNQPQHF
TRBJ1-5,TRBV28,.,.,TGTGCCAGCAGCTCAAACAATCAGCCCCAGCATTTT,CASSSNNQPQHF
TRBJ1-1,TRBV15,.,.,TGTGCCACCAGGTTGGGCTTGGCGGATTTCGAAGCTTTCTTT,CATRLGLADFEAFF
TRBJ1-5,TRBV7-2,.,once,TGTGCCAGCAGCTTTCGGAGGGGCGCCCAGCCCCAGCATTTT,CASSFRRGAQPQHF
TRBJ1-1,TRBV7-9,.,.,TGTGCCAGCAGCCCCCTTTTAGGCACTGAAGCTTTCTTT,CASSPLLGTEAFF
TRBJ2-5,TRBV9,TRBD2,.,TGTGCCAGCAGCGCCTACACTAGGGCTAGCGGCCAAGAGACCCAGTACTTC,CASSAYTRASGQETQYF
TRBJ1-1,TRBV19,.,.,TGTGCCAGTAGTGTCCAGGGGAGGAGGGTCGTTGAAGCTTTCTTT,CASSVQGRRVVEAFF
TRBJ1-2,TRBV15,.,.,TGTGCCACCAGCTTAGAATGGGACTATGGCTACACCTTC,CATSLEWDYGYTF
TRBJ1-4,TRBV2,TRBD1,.,TGTGCCAGCAGGGCCGGGACAGGGGGAGAAAAACTGTTTTTT,CASRAGTGGEKLFF
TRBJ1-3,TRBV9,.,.,TGTGCCAGCAGCGTAATCTCCGGGAGCGACACCATATATTTT,CASSVISGSDTIYF
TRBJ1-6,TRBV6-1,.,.,TGTGCCAGCAGTGAAGCGGGGGGGGCCGCGGGGAACTCACCCCTCCACTTT,CASSEAGGAAGNSPLHF
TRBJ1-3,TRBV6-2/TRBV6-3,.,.,TGTGCCAGCAGTTACCAACAGTCTGGAAACACCATATATTTT,CASSYQQSGNTIYF
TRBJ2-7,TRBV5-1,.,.,TGCGCCAGCAGCTTGGTTCGGGGGGCCCTTTGGCAGTACTTC,CASSLVRGALWQYF
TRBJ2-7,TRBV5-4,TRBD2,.,TGTGCCAGCAGCTTGGAACTAGCGGAAACCTACGAGCAGTACTTC,CASSLELAETYEQYF
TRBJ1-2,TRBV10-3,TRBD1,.,TGTGCCATCAGTGAGCCCGGGACAGATCTCTATGGCTACACCTTC,CAISEPGTDLYGYTF
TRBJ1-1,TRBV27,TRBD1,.,TGTGCCAGCAGTTTATCCGGAGGGGGACAGCCGAACACTGAAGCTTTCTTT,CASSLSGGGQPNTEAFF
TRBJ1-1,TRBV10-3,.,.,TGTGCCATCAGCCACAAGGTGAACACTGAAGCTTTCTTT,CAISHKVNTEAFF
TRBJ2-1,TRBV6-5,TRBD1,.,TGTGCCAGCAGCAGGACAGGGCTGGATTACTGGAAGCAGTTCTTC,CASSRTGLDYWKQFF
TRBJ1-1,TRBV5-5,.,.,TGTGCCAGCAGCTTGGGGGGGCATAACACTGAAGCTTTCTTT,CASSLGGHNTEAFF
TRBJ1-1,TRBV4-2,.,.,TGTGCCAGCAGCCAGCAAAGCCGGACAGTGAACACTGAAGCTTTCTTT,CASSQQSRTVNTEAFF
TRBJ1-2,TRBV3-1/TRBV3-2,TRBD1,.,TGTGCCAGCAGCCCCCTCCTACAGGGGTCCTATGGCTACACCTTC,CASSPLLQGSYGYTF
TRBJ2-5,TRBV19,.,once,TGTGCCAGTAGTATTCAGGGACAAGAGACCCAGTACTTC,CASSIQGQETQYF
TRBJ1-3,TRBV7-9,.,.,TGTGCCAGCGGCTTATCTTCCGTAGAAGGCACCATATATTTT,CASGLSSVEGTIYF
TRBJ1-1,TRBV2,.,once,TGTGCCAGCAGTGTCGGGGGAGATAACACTGAAGCTTTCTTT,CASSVGGDNTEAFF
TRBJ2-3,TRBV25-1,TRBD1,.,TGTGCCAGCCGATTTCCGGGACAGGGGTCCGGCACAGATACGCAGTATTTT,CASRFPGQGSGTDTQYF
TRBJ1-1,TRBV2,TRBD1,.,TGTGCCAGCCAGGGACAGGGCCCTACGAGTACTGAAGCTTTCTTT,CASQGQGPTSTEAFF
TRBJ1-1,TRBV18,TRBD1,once,TGTGCCAGCTCACCACAGGGGGCCAACACTGAAGCTTTCTTT,CASSPQGANTEAFF
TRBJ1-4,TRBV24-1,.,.,TGTGCCACCAGTGATATAACAACTAATGAAAAACTGTTTTTT,CATSDITTNEKLFF